The clone carrying this TCR beta chain was observed a few times. The antigen remains undetermined. Using a J-beta primer mix together with a sample-barcoded 5' primer, a second PCR was run for about 7 to 12 cycles. MiXCR, applied by TCRdb to the 5' RACE reads, yields one record per CDR3 protein. The sample carries fewer than 2 million distinct CDR3 sequences, approximately 39% recorded once. The CDR3 loop spans 12 amino acids. Trimming took 3 bases from V and 7 from J, leaving 7 bases between them. The sample is drawn from a study of blood T cells in healthy people across ages. The study's findings and limits: Unsorted PBMC input precluded a conclusive naive versus antigen-experienced comparison.

The receptor's source is a human donor in good health. V and J are TRBV12-3 or TRBV12-4 and TRBJ2-1; a possible D gene is TRBD1 (5 bases). Material for sequencing was blood. CDR3 in DNA: TGTGCCAGCAGTTTGACAGAAAATGAGCAGTTCTTC. This gives the protein CASSLTENEQFF.